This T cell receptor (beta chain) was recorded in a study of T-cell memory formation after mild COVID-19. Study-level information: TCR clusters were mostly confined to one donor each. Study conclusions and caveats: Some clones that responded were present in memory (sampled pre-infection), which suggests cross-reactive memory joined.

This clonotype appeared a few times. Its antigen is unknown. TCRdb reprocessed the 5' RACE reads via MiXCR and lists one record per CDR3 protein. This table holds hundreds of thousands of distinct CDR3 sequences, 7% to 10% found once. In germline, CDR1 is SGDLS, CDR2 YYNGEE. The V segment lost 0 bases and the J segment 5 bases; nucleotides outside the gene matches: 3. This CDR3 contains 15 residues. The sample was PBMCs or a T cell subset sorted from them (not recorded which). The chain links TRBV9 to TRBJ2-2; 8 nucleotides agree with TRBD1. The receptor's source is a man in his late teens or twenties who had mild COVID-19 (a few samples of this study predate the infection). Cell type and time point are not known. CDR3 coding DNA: TGTGCCAGCAGCGTAGAGCGACAGGGGACCGGGGAGCTGTTTTTT. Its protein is CASSVERQGTGELFF.